The rows below give T cell receptor beta chains drawn from one sample of a study of monozygotic twins with inflammatory bowel disease. TCRdb re-analyzed the 5' RACE reads; it lists each CDR3 protein once, without DNA. This sample's clone table lists over 100,000 distinct CDR3 sequences. The material sequenced was blood. The receptors derive from a human donor with ulcerative colitis or Crohn's disease, or a healthy co-twin of an affected twin (not recorded which). CDR3s include the opening cysteine and the closing phenylalanine or tryptophan. Size is omitted from some rows. Given values are once, few, many or a class for expanded clones.

v_call	j_call	clone_size	cdr3_aa
TRBV6-5	TRBJ1-2	-	CASSYSSRVRGYGYTF
TRBV7-9	TRBJ1-1	-	CASSSRGGSTEAFF
TRBV7-9	TRBJ1-1	-	CASSPRVREAFF
TRBV28	TRBJ1-1	-	CASSSPGSTEAFF
TRBV6-5	TRBJ1-1	-	CASSYFPGQEHTAEAFF
TRBV27	TRBJ2-7	-	CASSWGTSGRRDEQYF
TRBV5-1	TRBJ2-1	-	CASTHGVQSYNEQFF
TRBV5-1	TRBJ1-1	-	CATRTGAANTEAFF
TRBV20-1	TRBJ2-5	-	CSAGTGEETQYF
TRBV7-9	TRBJ1-6	-	CASSFSGEASPLHF
TRBV7-2	TRBJ2-2	-	CASSTGTPTGELFF
TRBV15	TRBJ2-5	-	CACGQGPWETQYF
TRBV5-1	TRBJ1-5	-	CASSLSGGGGQPQHF
TRBV12-3/TRBV12-4	TRBJ2-2	-	CASIQGLANTGELFF
TRBV19	TRBJ2-4	-	CASKQWEDGKNIQYF
TRBV20-1	TRBJ1-5	-	CSARADRVAGQPQHF
TRBV11-1	TRBJ1-4	-	CASSLEEGTAPTNEKLFF
TRBV20-1	TRBJ2-1	-	CSANGEASYNEQFF
TRBV10-3	TRBJ1-1	-	CAISELQGVNPEAFF
TRBV28	TRBJ1-6	-	CASSSSTGNNSPLHF
TRBV9	TRBJ2-3	-	CASNSPGGSSTDTQYF
TRBV20-1	TRBJ2-5	-	CSAKARSGGQETQYF
TRBV4-3	TRBJ2-5	-	CASSQGLAGLETQYF
TRBV18	TRBJ1-1	-	CASSPPAGQGTEAFF
TRBV7-2	TRBJ2-2	-	CASSRSTGNTGELFF
TRBV5-1	TRBJ2-1	-	CASSLAGLAGAPVDEQFF
TRBV5-1	TRBJ2-7	-	CASRYTTDSSYEQYF
TRBV10-3	TRBJ2-1	-	CAISESRGIAGGPYNEQFF
TRBV12-3/TRBV12-4	TRBJ1-4	-	CASRSYRGENEKLFF
TRBV7-9	TRBJ2-7	-	CASSQRGGNEQYF
TRBV5-1	TRBJ2-1	-	CASSFRPRGNNEQFF
TRBV20-1	TRBJ1-2	-	CSAREGTGFGYTF
TRBV4-3	TRBJ2-2	-	CASSRASDAAGELFF
TRBV5-1	TRBJ1-6	-	CASSLSSAEGSTLHF
TRBV4-2	TRBJ2-2	-	CASSQAGGSGELFF
TRBV27	TRBJ2-7	-	CASSRGQGKSSYEQYF
TRBV6-6	TRBJ1-1	-	CASSYGSKAEAFF
TRBV5-1	TRBJ2-1	-	CASSPKTGSRRQFF
TRBV11-3	TRBJ2-3	-	CASSLGTASTDTQYF
TRBV6-1	TRBJ2-7	-	CASSPAVGQVPYEQYF
TRBV2	TRBJ2-2	-	CASTRQGNTGELFF
TRBV9	TRBJ1-1	-	CASSMTDLRTEAFF
TRBV9	TRBJ2-7	-	CASSPGGYEQYF
TRBV28	TRBJ1-1	-	CASSPRQGTGTEAFF
TRBV20-1	TRBJ2-7	large	CSALRRGTSGAWEQYF
TRBV12-3/TRBV12-4	TRBJ2-1	-	CASSLGRGGRYEQFF
TRBV28	TRBJ2-7	-	CASSPPYGTGPYEQYF
TRBV7-9	TRBJ1-2	-	CASSFLGSNYGYTF
TRBV20-1	TRBJ2-4	-	CSAWTAMIAKNIQYF
TRBV6-5	TRBJ1-2	-	CASSYSIVRGAYGYTF
TRBV14	TRBJ2-3	-	CASSRKGREGRSDTQYF
TRBV7-2	TRBJ2-1	-	CASSSDLFDHEQFF